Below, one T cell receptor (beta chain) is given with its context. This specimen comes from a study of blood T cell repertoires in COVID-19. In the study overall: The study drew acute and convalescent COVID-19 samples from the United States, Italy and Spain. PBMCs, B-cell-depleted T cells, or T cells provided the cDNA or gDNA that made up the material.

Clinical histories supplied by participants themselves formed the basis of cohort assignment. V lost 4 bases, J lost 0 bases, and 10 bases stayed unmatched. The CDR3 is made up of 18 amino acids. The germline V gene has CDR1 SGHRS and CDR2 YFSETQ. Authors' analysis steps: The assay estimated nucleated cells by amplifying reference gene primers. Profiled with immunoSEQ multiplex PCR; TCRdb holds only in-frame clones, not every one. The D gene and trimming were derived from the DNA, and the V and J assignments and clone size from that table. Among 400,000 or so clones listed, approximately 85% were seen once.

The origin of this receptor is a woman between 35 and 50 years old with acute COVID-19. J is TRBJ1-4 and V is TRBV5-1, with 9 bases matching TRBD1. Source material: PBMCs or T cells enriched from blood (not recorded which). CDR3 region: CASSPGQGSPSTNEKLFF. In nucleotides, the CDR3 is TGCGCCAGCAGCCCAGGACAGGGGTCCCCGTCAACTAATGAAAAACTGTTTTTT.